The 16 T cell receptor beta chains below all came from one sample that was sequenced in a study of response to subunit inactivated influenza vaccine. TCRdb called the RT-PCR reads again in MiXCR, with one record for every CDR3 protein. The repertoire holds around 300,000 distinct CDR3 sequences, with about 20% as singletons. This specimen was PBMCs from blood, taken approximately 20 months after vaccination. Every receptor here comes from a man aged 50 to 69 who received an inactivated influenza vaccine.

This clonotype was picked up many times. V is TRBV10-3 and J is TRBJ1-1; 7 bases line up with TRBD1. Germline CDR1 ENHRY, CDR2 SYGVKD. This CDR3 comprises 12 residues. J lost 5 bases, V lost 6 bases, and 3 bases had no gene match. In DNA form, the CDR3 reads TGTGCCATCAGAGGACAGGATACTGAAGCTTTCTTT. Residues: CAIRGQDTEAFF.

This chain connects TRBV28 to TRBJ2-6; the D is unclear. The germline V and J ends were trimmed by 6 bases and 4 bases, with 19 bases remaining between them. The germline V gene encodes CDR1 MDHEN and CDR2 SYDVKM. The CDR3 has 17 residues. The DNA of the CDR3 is TGTGCCAGCAGCATAAGTCCCCCACTCTCCGGGGCCAACGTCCTGACTTTC. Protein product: CASSISPPLSGANVLTF. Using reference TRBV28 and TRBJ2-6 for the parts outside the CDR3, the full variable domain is DVKVTQSSRYLVKRTGEKVFLECVQDMDHENMFWYRQDPGLGLRLIYFSYDVKMKEKGDIPEGYSVSREKKERFSLILESASTNQTSMYLCASSISPPLSGANVLTFGAGSRLTVL.

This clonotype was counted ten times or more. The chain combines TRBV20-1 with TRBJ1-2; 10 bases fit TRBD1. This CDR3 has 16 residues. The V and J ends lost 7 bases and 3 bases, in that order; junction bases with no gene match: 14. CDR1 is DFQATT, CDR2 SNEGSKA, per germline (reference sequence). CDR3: CSVQSLEGQGYYGYTF. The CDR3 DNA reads TGCAGTGTCCAATCCCTAGAGGGACAGGGGTACTATGGCTACACCTTC.

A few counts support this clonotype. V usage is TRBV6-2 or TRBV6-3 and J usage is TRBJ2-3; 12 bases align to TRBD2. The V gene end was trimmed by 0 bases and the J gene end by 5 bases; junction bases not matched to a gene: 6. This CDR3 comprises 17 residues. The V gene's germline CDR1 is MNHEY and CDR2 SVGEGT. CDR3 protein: CASSYSILAGGKDTQYF. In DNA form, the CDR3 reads TGTGCCAGCAGTTACTCGATACTAGCGGGAGGTAAAGATACGCAGTATTTT.

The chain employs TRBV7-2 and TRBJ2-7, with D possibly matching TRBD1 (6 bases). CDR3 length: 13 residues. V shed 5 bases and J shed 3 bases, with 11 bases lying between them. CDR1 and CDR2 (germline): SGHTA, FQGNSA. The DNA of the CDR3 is TGTGCCAGCAGCAACAGGGTTGGCTACGAGCAGTACTTC. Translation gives CASSNRVGYEQYF. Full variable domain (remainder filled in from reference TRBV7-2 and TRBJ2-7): GAGVSQSPSNKVTEKGKDVELRCDPISGHTALYWYRQSLGQGLEFLIYFQGNSAPDKSGLPSDRFSAERTGGSVSTLTIQRTQQEDSAVYLCASSNRVGYEQYFGPGTRLTVT.

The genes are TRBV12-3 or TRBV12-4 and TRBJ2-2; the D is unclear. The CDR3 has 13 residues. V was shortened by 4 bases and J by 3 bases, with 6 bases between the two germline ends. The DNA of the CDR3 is TGTGCCAGCAGTTCGCAGGACACCGGGGAGCTGTTTTTT. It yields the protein CASSSQDTGELFF.

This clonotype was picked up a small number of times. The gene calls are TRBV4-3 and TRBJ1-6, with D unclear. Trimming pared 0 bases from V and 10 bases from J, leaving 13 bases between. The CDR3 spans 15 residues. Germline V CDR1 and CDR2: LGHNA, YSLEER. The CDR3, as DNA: TGCGCCAGCAGCCAAGATCGTGGGGTTCGCTCACCCCTCCACTTT. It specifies CASSQDRGVRSPLHF.

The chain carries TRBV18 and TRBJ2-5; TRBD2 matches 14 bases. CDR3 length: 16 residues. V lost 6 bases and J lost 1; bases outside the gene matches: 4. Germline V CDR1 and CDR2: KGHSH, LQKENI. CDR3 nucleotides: TGTGCCAGCTCGGCCGGGACTAGCGGGGGCCAAGAGACCCAGTACTTC. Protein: CASSAGTSGGQETQYF.

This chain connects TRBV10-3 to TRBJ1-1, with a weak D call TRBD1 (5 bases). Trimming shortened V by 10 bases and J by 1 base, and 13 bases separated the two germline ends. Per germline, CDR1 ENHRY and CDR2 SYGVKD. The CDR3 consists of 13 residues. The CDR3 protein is CATRPRGNTEAFF. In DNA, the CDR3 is TGTGCCACCCGTCCGAGGGGGAACACTGAAGCTTTCTTT.

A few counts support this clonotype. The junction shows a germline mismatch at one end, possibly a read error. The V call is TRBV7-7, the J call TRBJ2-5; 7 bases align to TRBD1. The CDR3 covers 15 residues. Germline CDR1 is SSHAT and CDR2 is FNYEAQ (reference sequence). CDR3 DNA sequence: TGTGCTAGCAGCTTGAGCCGGGACAGTTATGGGACCCAGTACTTC. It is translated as CASSLSRDSYGTQYF.

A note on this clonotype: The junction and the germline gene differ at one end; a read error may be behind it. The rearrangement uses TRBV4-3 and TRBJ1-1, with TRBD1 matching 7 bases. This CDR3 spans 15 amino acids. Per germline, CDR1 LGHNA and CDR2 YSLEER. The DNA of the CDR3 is TGCGCCAGCAGCCGCAAAGGACAGGAGGGGAATGAAGCCTTCTTT. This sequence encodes CASSRKGQEGNEAFF.

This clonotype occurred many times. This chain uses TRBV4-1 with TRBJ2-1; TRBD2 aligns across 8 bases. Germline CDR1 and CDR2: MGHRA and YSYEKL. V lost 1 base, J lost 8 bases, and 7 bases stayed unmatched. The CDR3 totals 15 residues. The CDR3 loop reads CASSQGAGAGDEQFF. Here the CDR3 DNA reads TGCGCCAGCAGCCAAGGAGCGGGAGCAGGTGATGAGCAGTTCTTC.

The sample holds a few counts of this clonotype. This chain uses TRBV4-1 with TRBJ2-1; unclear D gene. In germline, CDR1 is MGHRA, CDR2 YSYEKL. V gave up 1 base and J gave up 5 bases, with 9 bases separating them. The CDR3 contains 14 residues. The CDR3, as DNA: TGCGCCAGCAGCCAAGCGGCCACCGACAATGAGCAGTTCTTC. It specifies CASSQAATDNEQFF.

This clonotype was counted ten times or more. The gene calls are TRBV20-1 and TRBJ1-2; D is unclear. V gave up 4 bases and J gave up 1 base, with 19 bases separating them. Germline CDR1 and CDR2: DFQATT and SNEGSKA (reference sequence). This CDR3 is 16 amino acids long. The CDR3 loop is CSAKEARRNFNYGYTF. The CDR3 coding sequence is TGCAGTGCTAAAGAAGCGAGAAGAAATTTTAACTATGGCTACACCTTC.

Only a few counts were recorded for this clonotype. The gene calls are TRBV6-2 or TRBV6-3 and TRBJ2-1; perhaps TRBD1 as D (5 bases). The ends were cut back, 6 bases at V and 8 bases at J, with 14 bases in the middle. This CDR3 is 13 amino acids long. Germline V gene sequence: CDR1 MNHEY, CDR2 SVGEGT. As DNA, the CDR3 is TGTGCCAGCAGGCTCAGGGCTTACGATGAGCAGTTCTTC. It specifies CASRLRAYDEQFF.

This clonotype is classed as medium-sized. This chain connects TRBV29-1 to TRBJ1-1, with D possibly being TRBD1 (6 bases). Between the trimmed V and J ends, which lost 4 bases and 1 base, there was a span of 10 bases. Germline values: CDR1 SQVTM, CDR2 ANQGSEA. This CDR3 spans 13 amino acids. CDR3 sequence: CSVAAGANTEAFF. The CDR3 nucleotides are TGCAGCGTTGCTGCAGGGGCGAACACTGAAGCTTTCTTT.